This TCR beta chain derives from a study of Ad26.COV2.S vaccination and SARS-CoV-2 variants. Generated by immunoSEQ multiplex PCR, the TCRdb table keeps only in-frame clones and is missing some. This repertoire shows 380,000 or so clones, about 80% found once; its top ten account for 7.4%. The length of the CDR3 is 16 residues. The V gene end was trimmed by 5 bases and the J gene end by 8 bases; junction bases not matched to a gene: 17. The germline V gene encodes CDR1 SGHAT and CDR2 FQNNGV. Treatment: around 19 received Ad26.COV2.S at low or high dose, single or two shots; several received placebo; per-sample allocation not given. The samples were gathered on day 63 after the first injection of vaccine or placebo.

The source was peripheral blood, collected in a trial of Ad26.COV2.S vaccine versus placebo. The sequence derives from a person between 18 and 65 years old who received the Ad26.COV2.S COVID-19 vaccine or a placebo. The chain has TRBV11-2 and TRBJ1-2, with 7 positions matching TRBD1. The CDR3 DNA reads as TGTGCCAGCAGCGCCCAGGGGGGCAGTCCGATGTTGGGCTACACCTTC. Translated, it gives CASSAQGGSPMLGYTF.